This T cell receptor (beta chain) was profiled in a study of OX40 agonist ivuxolimab in advanced cancers. Trimming took 2 bases from V and 3 from J, leaving 4 bases between them. CDR1 and CDR2 (germline): MNHNY, SVGAGI (reference sequence). This CDR3 contains 12 residues. This clone showed up just a few times. Only in-frame clones appear in the TCRdb table, and some are missing; sequencing was by immunoSEQ multiplex PCR. The sample lists about 79,000 clones; about four fifths were seen once. Specimen: CD4+ or CD8+ T cells sorted from blood, collected in a trial of the OX40 agonist ivuxolimab. This chain connects TRBV6-6 to TRBJ1-1; the D is unclear. The source of this sequence is an adult with an advanced solid tumor such as melanoma, head and neck, liver or kidney cancer. CDR3 nucleotides: TGTGCCAGCAGTTACGAGGACACTGAAGCTTTCTTT. Its protein product is CASSYEDTEAFF.